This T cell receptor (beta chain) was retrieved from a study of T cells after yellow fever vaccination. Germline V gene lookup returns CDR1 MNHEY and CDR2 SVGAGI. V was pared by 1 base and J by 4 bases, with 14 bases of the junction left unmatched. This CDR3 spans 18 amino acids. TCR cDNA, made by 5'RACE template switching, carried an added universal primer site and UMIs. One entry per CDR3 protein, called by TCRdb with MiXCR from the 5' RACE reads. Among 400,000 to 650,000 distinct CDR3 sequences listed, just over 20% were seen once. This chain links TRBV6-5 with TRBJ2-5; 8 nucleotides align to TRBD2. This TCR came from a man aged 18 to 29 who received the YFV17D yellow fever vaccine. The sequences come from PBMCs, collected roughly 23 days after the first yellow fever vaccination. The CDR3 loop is CASSYFQRTGGRIETQYF. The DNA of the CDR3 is TGTGCCAGCAGTTACTTCCAGCGTACGGGGGGGAGAATAGAGACCCAGTACTTC.